The 27 T cell receptor beta chains presented below share a single source sample, sequenced in a study. TCRdb reprocessed the RT-PCR reads with MiXCR, giving one entry per CDR3 protein. The sample consists of around 700,000 distinct CDR3 sequences, 12% to 15% of them appearing once. Sequencing was carried out using memory CD4+ T cells from blood. Source of these receptors: a female donor in good health, serving as a healthy control.

This clonotype was seen a few times. This chain links TRBV5-1 with TRBJ1-4; TRBD1 might be the D (5 bases). Trimming shortened V by 1 base and J by 4 bases, and 8 bases separated the two germline ends. This CDR3 has 14 amino acids. Germline assignment: CDR1 SGHRS and CDR2 YFSETQ. In nucleotides, the CDR3 is TGCGCCAGCAGCTTGTGGGGGGATAATGAAAAACTGTTTTTT. This encodes CASSLWGDNEKLFF.

Ten or more counts support this clonotype. This chain connects TRBV20-1 to TRBJ2-1; possible D gene TRBD2, 5 bases. CDR1 and CDR2 (germline): DFQATT, SNEGSKA (reference sequence). The CDR3 spans 11 residues. V was clipped by 3 bases and J by 8 bases, with 8 bases between them. The CDR3 sequence is CSARLAHEQFF. The CDR3 bases are TGCAGTGCTAGGCTAGCACATGAGCAGTTCTTC.

This chain joins TRBV6-1 and TRBJ2-1; D might be TRBD2 (5 bases). Trimming shortened V by 7 bases and J by 1 base, and 8 bases separated the two germline ends. CDR1 is MNHNS and CDR2 is SASEGT in the germline V gene. CDR3 length: 13 residues. This CDR3 reads CASMRRSYNEQFF. The CDR3 DNA sequence: TGTGCCAGCATGCGGAGGTCCTACAATGAGCAGTTCTTC.

This clonotype was seen only a few times. The genes are TRBV15 and TRBJ1-6; no reliable D call. V shed 0 bases and J shed 9 bases, with 12 bases lying between them. The CDR3 covers 15 residues. Germline CDR1 is LNHNV and CDR2 is YYDKDF (reference sequence). In nucleotides, the CDR3 is TGTGCCACCAGCAGAGATTTAACAGAGGGTTCACCCCTCCACTTT. Its translation: CATSRDLTEGSPLHF.

This clonotype has a count of ten or more. In DNA, the CDR3 is TGTGCCGTGAGTCGGCCCCCTACTATAGGGATATCTCATGGCTACACCTTC. Its translation is CAVSRPPTIGISHGYTF. This chain links TRBV6-5 with TRBJ1-2, with D unclear. CDR3 length equals 17 residues. Between the trimmed V and J ends, which lost 11 bases and 6 bases, there was a span of 31 bases. Germline CDR1 reads MNHEY; CDR2 reads SVGAGI.

The chain recombines TRBV6-2 or TRBV6-3 with TRBJ2-3; 9 positions match TRBD2. J lost 3 bases, V lost 6 bases, and 4 bases had no gene match. The CDR3 is 14 residues long. CDR1 and CDR2 (germline): MNHEY, SVGEGT. CDR3 coding DNA: TGTGCCAGCAGCCGGACTAGCGAAACAGATACGCAGTATTTT. This sequence encodes CASSRTSETDTQYF.

This clonotype appeared a few times. The chain links TRBV5-6 to TRBJ1-5, with D possibly matching TRBD1 (5 bases). CDR1 is SGHDT, CDR2 YYEEEE, per germline. The V gene lost 3 bases and the J gene lost 7 bases, with 14 bases spanning the gap. This CDR3 spans 14 amino acids. DNA for the CDR3: TGTGCCAGCAGCTCCCAGGGATTGGAGCAGCCCCAGCATTTT. Translated, it gives CASSSQGLEQPQHF. Variable domain in full (rest from reference TRBV5-6 and TRBJ1-5): DAGVTQSPTHLIKTRGQQVTLRCSPKSGHDTVSWYQQALGQGPQFIFQYYEEEERQRGNFPDRFSGHQFPNYSSELNVNALLLGDSALYLCASSSQGLEQPQHFGDGTRLSIL.

The chain links TRBV5-5 to TRBJ2-2; 8 positions match TRBD2. CDR3 size: 17 residues. Trimming removed 1 base from V and 4 bases from J; junction bases left unmatched: 9. The germline V gene has CDR1 SGHKS and CDR2 YYEKEE (reference sequence). CDR3 protein: CASSLPLAGGVTGELFF. CDR3 nucleotides: TGTGCCAGCAGCTTGCCCCTCGCGGGAGGTGTCACCGGGGAGCTGTTTTTT.

V usage is TRBV11-2 and J usage is TRBJ1-2; the D gene is possibly TRBD1 (6 bases). Germline loops: CDR1 SGHAT, CDR2 FQNNGV. This CDR3 is 14 amino acids long. Trimming cost V 5 bases and J 7 bases, with 17 bases left between them. Here the CDR3 DNA reads TGTGCCAGCAGCCAAGGCCCGGGGGCTCCTGGCTACACCTTC. Translating it yields CASSQGPGAPGYTF.

This clonotype was counted ten times or more. The chain carries TRBV7-2 and TRBJ1-1; D remains unclear. This CDR3 contains 13 residues. The germline CDR1 and CDR2 sequences are SGHTA and FQGNSA. Trimming stripped 6 bases from V and 1 base from J, with 9 bases between. In DNA form, the CDR3 reads TGTGCCAGCAGTCAGACACAGAACACTGAAGCTTTCTTT. It encodes CASSQTQNTEAFF.

This clonotype has just a few counts. Written as DNA, the CDR3 is TGCAGTCCCAAGGGGCTGGGTCATTCACCCCTCCACTTT. As protein: CSPKGLGHSPLHF. The chain employs TRBV20-1 and TRBJ1-6; TRBD1 is a possible D gene (5 bases). Trimming left V 8 bases short and J 8 bases short, with 16 bases between. The germline gives CDR1 DFQATT, CDR2 SNEGSKA (reference sequence). This CDR3 is 13 amino acids long.

The chain is built from TRBV20-1 and TRBJ2-3, with 9 bases identical to TRBD2. Germline V gene lookup returns CDR1 DFQATT and CDR2 SNEGSKA (reference sequence). The CDR3 is 15 amino acids. The V and J ends lost 5 bases and 2 bases, in that order; junction bases with no gene match: 8. The CDR3 region has the DNA TGCAGTGCTGGTTCCAGCGGGGGGCCCACAGATACGCAGTATTTT. This sequence encodes CSAGSSGGPTDTQYF.

This clonotype was seen many times. The V call is TRBV20-1, the J call TRBJ2-7; 9 bases map to TRBD2. The CDR3 loop spans 15 amino acids. V dropped 3 bases and J dropped 6; count of bases not matched to a gene: 12. Germline-derived CDR1 and CDR2 are DFQATT and SNEGSKA (reference sequence). CDR3 nucleotides: TGCAGTGCTAGCACCGAGTTAGCGGGAGCCCGCGAGCAGTACTTC. It specifies CSASTELAGAREQYF.

This clonotype was counted at least ten times. This chain links TRBV12-3 or TRBV12-4 with TRBJ2-7, with TRBD1 identical over 9 bases. The CDR3 is made up of 15 amino acids. J was trimmed by 2 bases and V by 7 bases; bases with no gene match: 9. As DNA, the CDR3 is TGTGCCAGCAACCATATCGGGACAGGGACCTACGAGCAGTACTTC. It yields the protein CASNHIGTGTYEQYF.

The chain carries TRBV5-6 and TRBJ1-5; the match to TRBD1 covers 8 bases. J lost 9 bases, V lost 0 bases, and 14 bases had no gene match. Germline loops: CDR1 SGHDT, CDR2 YYEEEE. The CDR3 runs 17 residues. The CDR3 DNA is TGTGCCAGCAGCTTGGGGGCCGGGACAGGCCCCGTAGGGCCCCAGCATTTT. Translation gives CASSLGAGTGPVGPQHF.

This clonotype was recorded many times. This chain links TRBV20-1 with TRBJ2-5, with no clear D. Trimming pared 0 bases from V and 5 bases from J, leaving 13 bases between. Looked up from germline, CDR1 is DFQATT and CDR2 is SNEGSKA (reference sequence). CDR3 length: 14 residues. For the CDR3, the DNA is TGCAGTGCTAGAGATGGACCAACGTGGGAGACCCAGTACTTC. Encoded protein: CSARDGPTWETQYF.

This clonotype has just a few counts. The V gene is TRBV27, the J gene TRBJ2-1, with 8 bases identical to TRBD2. This CDR3 is built from 16 residues. Losses at the gene ends were 5 bases for V and 3 bases for J; bases not matched to a gene: 9. Per germline, CDR1 MNHEY and CDR2 SMNVEV (reference sequence). The CDR3 sequence: CASSLRTSSLYNEQFF. The CDR3 nucleotides read TGTGCCAGCAGTCTCAGGACTAGCTCCCTCTACAATGAGCAGTTCTTC.

The table lists this clonotype with many counts. The V gene is TRBV12-3 or TRBV12-4, the J gene TRBJ2-2; D is unresolved. V was clipped by 7 bases and J by 3 bases, with 12 bases between them. This CDR3 contains 14 residues. CDR3: CASTFGWDTGELFF. The CDR3 region has the DNA TGTGCCAGCACCTTTGGGTGGGACACCGGGGAGCTGTTTTTT.

This clonotype was recorded a few times. V usage is TRBV7-3 and J usage is TRBJ2-2; no firm D call. Trimming took 6 bases from V and 6 from J, leaving 14 bases between them. From germline, CDR1 is SGHTA and CDR2 FQGTGA. The CDR3 totals 14 residues. The CDR3: CASSQERWAGELFF. The CDR3 region has the DNA TGTGCCAGCAGTCAGGAAAGATGGGCCGGGGAGCTGTTTTTT. The full variable domain, in which reference TRBV7-3 and TRBJ2-2 provide the parts outside the CDR3, is GAGVSQTPSNKVTEKGKYVELRCDPISGHTALYWYRQSLGQGPEFLIYFQGTGAADDSGLPNDRFFAVRPEGSVSTLKIQRTERGDSAVYLCASSQERWAGELFFGEGSRLTVL.

The chain carries TRBV12-3 or TRBV12-4 and TRBJ2-5; D is perhaps TRBD2 (5 bases). V lost 7 bases and J lost 5, with 14 bases in between. The CDR3 loop spans 13 amino acids. In nucleotides, the CDR3 is TGTGCCAGCACCACCCGGGGTGTGGAGACCCAGTACTTC. Residues: CASTTRGVETQYF.

V usage is TRBV20-1 and J usage is TRBJ1-1, with no clear D. With 0 bases removed from V and 4 bases from J, the gap between germline ends came to 6 bases. The germline gives CDR1 DFQATT, CDR2 SNEGSKA (reference sequence). The CDR3 is made up of 12 amino acids. In DNA form, the CDR3 reads TGCAGTGCTAGAGAACACAGCACTGAAGCTTTCTTT. Translation gives CSAREHSTEAFF.

The chain couples TRBV24-1 to TRBJ2-7, with D possibly TRBD2 on 5 matching bases. CDR1 KGHDR and CDR2 SFDVKD come from the germline V gene. The CDR3 is 15 amino acids. The V end was cut by 4 bases, the J end by 1 base, with 13 bases between. The DNA for the CDR3 is TGTGCCACCAGTGACCCTAGGCCGGGGTCCTACGAGCAGTACTTC. It codes for CATSDPRPGSYEQYF.

This clonotype was counted between two and nine times. The chain recombines TRBV7-2 with TRBJ1-4; D is ambiguous. This CDR3 comprises 14 residues. Germline loops: CDR1 SGHTA, CDR2 FQGNSA. V was pared by 4 bases and J by 7 bases, with 13 bases between. CDR3: CASSSGLLGEKLFF. CDR3 in DNA: TGTGCCAGCAGCTCAGGACTGCTAGGTGAAAAACTGTTTTTT.

This clonotype was found a few times. This sequence joins TRBV5-6 and TRBJ2-3, with 7 bases fitting TRBD2. Germline V gene sequence: CDR1 SGHDT, CDR2 YYEEEE. The ends lost 5 bases at V and 6 bases at J; junction bases unmatched: 15. The CDR3 is 16 residues long. This chain's CDR3 is CASRRFQSLGGDTQYF. As DNA, the CDR3 is TGTGCCAGCAGAAGATTCCAGAGCCTCGGGGGGGATACGCAGTATTTT.

This clonotype was seen a single time. The rearrangement uses TRBV20-1 and TRBJ1-2; D gene uncertain. Germline V gene data show CDR1 as DFQATT and CDR2 as SNEGSKA (reference sequence). The CDR3 is made up of 11 amino acids. V lost 8 bases, J lost 4 bases, and 11 bases lay in between. CDR3 bases: TGCAGTTCGGCAGGCATCTATGGCTACACCTTC. It translates to CSSAGIYGYTF.

Only a few counts were recorded for this clonotype. The chain employs TRBV7-3 and TRBJ2-7; 9 bases are shared with TRBD1. The CDR3 length is 15 residues. J lost 6 bases, V lost 2 bases, and 8 bases had no gene match. From germline, CDR1 is SGHTA and CDR2 FQGTGA. In DNA, the CDR3 is TGTGCCAGCAGCTTAGGTGGGACAGGGTCGAGCGAGCAGTACTTC. It translates to CASSLGGTGSSEQYF.

This clonotype was seen many times. This chain links TRBV9 with TRBJ1-2; TRBD1 agrees at 11 bases. The CDR3 extends over 15 amino acids. Looked up from germline, CDR1 is SGDLS and CDR2 is YYNGEE. Trimming took 4 bases from V and 7 from J; bases not matched to a gene: 9. Written as DNA, the CDR3 is TGTGCCAGCAGCTCCCGGACAGGGGGCGCAGGTGGCTACACCTTC. Residues: CASSSRTGGAGGYTF.